The 28 T cell receptor beta chains reported below all come from one sample, sequenced in a study of cytomegalovirus exposure and HLA in healthy donors. With 60 Vbeta and 13 Jbeta primers, the PCR was carried out. The table came from immunoSEQ multiplex PCR; TCRdb's copy has only in-frame clones and leaves some out. The top ten hold about 4% of the sample, which has more than 85,000 clones, about four fifths seen once. Source material: PBMCs. Receptor source: a female donor in good health and CMV-seropositive.

The chain couples TRBV4-2 to TRBJ1-2; 8 bases align to TRBD1. The V gene end was trimmed by 1 base and the J gene end by 4 bases; junction bases not matched to a gene: 5. CDR3 size: 15 residues. Germline V gene data show CDR1 as LGHNA and CDR2 as YNFKEQ. The CDR3: CASSQVGQGSYGYTF. CDR3 nucleotides: TGTGCCAGCAGCCAAGTCGGACAGGGATCCTATGGCTACACCTTC.

The chain links TRBV6-1 to TRBJ2-4; tentative D call: TRBD1 (5 bases). The CDR3 spans 16 residues. The germline V gene encodes CDR1 MNHNS and CDR2 SASEGT. Between the trimmed V and J ends, which lost 1 base and 2 bases, there was a span of 12 bases. The CDR3 region is CASSEVVGQTKNIQYF. The DNA for the CDR3 is TGTGCCAGCAGTGAAGTGGTGGGGCAAACCAAAAACATTCAGTACTTC.

J is TRBJ1-1 and V is TRBV5-1; no clear D. Germline lookup yields CDR1 SGHRS and CDR2 YFSETQ. V gave up 2 bases and J gave up 6 bases, with 14 bases separating them. This CDR3 contains 14 residues. This CDR3 reads CASSLDGDGAEAFF. CDR3 in DNA: TGCGCCAGCAGCTTAGACGGGGATGGGGCTGAAGCTTTCTTT.

In this sample, this clone turned up once. Other DNA sequences in this sample translate to the same CDR3. This chain uses TRBV6-1 with TRBJ1-3; 7 nucleotides agree with TRBD1. The germline gives CDR1 MNHNS, CDR2 SASEGT. V lost 5 bases to trimming and J lost 1 base; unmatched junction nucleotides: 5. This CDR3 region has 15 residues. In DNA, the CDR3 is TGTGCCAGCAGTCCTACAGGGGATTCTGGAAACACCATATATTTT. It translates to CASSPTGDSGNTIYF.

This chain uses TRBV10-1 with TRBJ2-1, with 9 bases fitting TRBD1. The junction had 6 bases not matched to a gene; V was cut back by 6 bases and J by 9 bases. Germline loops: CDR1 WNHNN, CDR2 SYGVQD (reference sequence). The CDR3 spans 13 residues. CDR3 sequence: CASSRTGEGEQFF. In DNA form, the CDR3 reads TGCGCCAGCAGCAGGACAGGGGAAGGTGAGCAGTTCTTC.

This chain connects TRBV5-1 to TRBJ2-3; no clear D. The CDR3 totals 15 residues. Between the trimmed V and J ends, which lost 4 bases and 0 bases, there was a span of 12 bases. Germline CDR1 SGHRS, CDR2 YFSETQ. The CDR3 DNA is TGCGCCAGCAGCCTTCAGCCGACTAGCACAGATACGCAGTATTTT. Residues: CASSLQPTSTDTQYF.

This clone was counted a few times. The rearrangement uses TRBV30 and TRBJ1-6; TRBD1 aligns across 10 bases. This CDR3 has 16 amino acids. Germline V gene lookup returns CDR1 GTSNPN and CDR2 SVGIG (reference sequence). Trimming cost V 0 bases and J 4 bases; bases outside gene matches: 3. CDR3 sequence (DNA): TGTGCCTGGAGTGTTTTGGGACAGGGGTATAATTCACCCCTCCACTTT. Residues: CAWSVLGQGYNSPLHF.

This chain links TRBV2 with TRBJ2-7; 9 bases are a match to TRBD1. The junction had 9 bases not matched to a gene; V was cut back by 8 bases and J by 7 bases. In germline, CDR1 is SNHLY, CDR2 FYNNEI. The length of the CDR3 is 13 residues. The CDR3 DNA follows: TGTGCCAGCCTGGGGACAGGGCCATGGGAGCAGTACTTC. Protein: CASLGTGPWEQYF.

Within the sample, this clone is medium-sized (0.01 to 0.1%). The chain has TRBV5-4 and TRBJ2-1; D uncertain. Trimming shortened V by 0 bases and J by 3 bases, and 4 bases separated the two germline ends. The CDR3 is made up of 13 amino acids. Germline CDR1 is SGHNT and CDR2 is YYREEE (reference sequence). CDR3 nucleotide sequence: TGTGCCAGCAGCTTGGCCAGCTACAATGAGCAGTTCTTC. This codes for CASSLASYNEQFF.

This CDR3 reads CAWKASGLTSEKLFF. Written as DNA, the CDR3 is TGTGCCTGGAAGGCCTCGGGTCTTACGTCTGAAAAACTGTTTTTT. This chain joins TRBV30 and TRBJ1-4; D remains unclear. Germline CDR1 and CDR2: GTSNPN and SVGIG (reference sequence). Trimming removed 4 bases from V and 7 bases from J, with 19 bases in between. This CDR3 has 15 amino acids.

The gene calls are TRBV7-9 and TRBJ2-7; D may be TRBD2 (6 bases). This CDR3 contains 15 residues. V lost 2 bases and J lost 6, with 17 bases in between. Germline-derived CDR1 and CDR2 are SEHNR and FQNEAQ (reference sequence). The CDR3 loop is CASSLRAGIGVEQYF. Here the CDR3 DNA reads TGTGCCAGCAGCTTACGCGCGGGGATAGGGGTCGAGCAGTACTTC.

The J gene is TRBJ2-7, the V gene TRBV4-3, with 7 bases aligning to TRBD2. From germline, CDR1 is LGHNA and CDR2 YSLEER. The V segment lost 0 bases and the J segment 6 bases; nucleotides outside the gene matches: 5. The CDR3 loop spans 14 amino acids. Written as DNA, the CDR3 is TGCGCCAGCAGCCAAGAGGGGGGGAGCGGCGAGCAGTACTTC. Translating gives CASSQEGGSGEQYF.

The rearrangement joins TRBV9 to TRBJ2-5, with D possibly being TRBD1 (6 bases). The germline V gene has CDR1 SGDLS and CDR2 YYNGEE. V was pared by 3 bases and J by 0 bases, with 12 bases between. The CDR3 has 15 amino acids. This CDR3 reads CASSGGQGHQETQYF. The CDR3 DNA sequence: TGTGCCAGCAGCGGCGGGCAGGGGCACCAAGAGACCCAGTACTTC.

The chain combines TRBV6-1 with TRBJ1-1, with TRBD1 as a possible D gene (6 bases). Germline V CDR1 and CDR2: MNHNS, SASEGT. This CDR3 region has 14 residues. V lost 4 bases and J 1 base, leaving 10 bases between the germline ends. CDR3 region: CASSGPTGNTEAFF. The CDR3 DNA reads as TGTGCCAGCAGTGGGCCGACAGGGAACACTGAAGCTTTCTTT.

Note on this clone: At one boundary the junction diverges from the germline segment, which might be a read error. This rearrangement joins TRBV5-1 to TRBJ1-3; D is undetermined. This CDR3 has 16 residues. Germline loops: CDR1 SGHRS, CDR2 YFSETQ. The CDR3 DNA reads TGTGCCAGCAGCTTGGCCCCGACATCAATTGGAAACACCATATATTTT. This encodes CASSLAPTSIGNTIYF.

The genes are TRBV6-5 and TRBJ2-5; 7 bases are shared with TRBD2. The end of the DNA is better explained by TRBJ2-7, so the J call may be wrong. The CDR3 runs to 14 residues. The germline CDR1 and CDR2 sequences are MNHEY and SVGAGI. The CDR3: CASSYFREAGEQYF. The CDR3 bases are TGTGCCAGCAGTTATTTCCGGGAGGCTGGCGAGCAGTACTTC.

This sequence joins TRBV7-2 and TRBJ2-5; TRBD2 aligns across 9 bases. V gave up 5 bases and J gave up 1 base; unmatched junction bases: 8. The CDR3 length is 16 residues. CDR1 and CDR2 (germline): SGHTA, FQGNSA. This CDR3 is CASSPPGRGGQETQYF. In nucleotides, the CDR3 is TGTGCCAGCAGCCCCCCCGGGCGGGGGGGCCAAGAGACCCAGTACTTC. Variable domain in full (rest from reference TRBV7-2 and TRBJ2-5): GAGVSQSPSNKVTEKGKDVELRCDPISGHTALYWYRQSLGQGLEFLIYFQGNSAPDKSGLPSDRFSAERTGGSVSTLTIQRTQQEDSAVYLCASSPPGRGGQETQYFGPGTRLLVL.

The rearrangement uses TRBV2 and TRBJ1-5; TRBD1 agrees at 8 bases. Germline-derived CDR1 and CDR2 are SNHLY and FYNNEI. After removal of 6 bases from V and 1 base from J, the junction contained 5 bases not matched to a gene. The CDR3 length is 15 residues. CDR3 in amino acids: CASSPRGRSNQPQHF. CDR3 bases: TGTGCCAGCAGCCCCAGGGGGCGGAGCAATCAGCCCCAGCATTTT.

The rearrangement links TRBV6-6 to TRBJ1-1, with D unresolved. Trimming removed 0 bases at V and 1 base at J, with 9 bases between. Germline V gene sequence: CDR1 MNHNY, CDR2 SVGAGI (reference sequence). This CDR3 is 15 amino acids long. In DNA form, the CDR3 reads TGTGCCAGCAGTTACTCAGGAGGGCGGAACACTGAAGCTTTCTTT. It is translated as CASSYSGGRNTEAFF.

The chain is built from TRBV6-5 and TRBJ1-2; weak D call: TRBD1 (5 bases). From germline, CDR1 is MNHEY and CDR2 SVGAGI. This CDR3 has 13 residues. V lost 5 bases to trimming and J lost 9 bases, with 16 bases between them. In DNA, the CDR3 is TGTGCCAGCAGTGAAGACAGAACTGGAAGCTACACCTTC. Amino acid sequence: CASSEDRTGSYTF.

J is TRBJ1-2 and V is TRBV9, with D tentatively TRBD1 (5 bases). Germline V gene lookup returns CDR1 SGDLS and CDR2 YYNGEE. This CDR3 has 15 residues. V lost 6 bases, J lost 6 bases, and 21 bases lay in between. CDR3 DNA: TGTGCCAGCACCATAGACCCTCGAAAGGGGAATGGCTACACCTTC. Translated: CASTIDPRKGNGYTF.

This clone has just one count. This chain links TRBV5-1 with TRBJ1-2; D remains ambiguous. Trimming took off 2 bases at V and 5 bases at J, with 7 bases between the two ends. The CDR3 is made up of 12 amino acids. Germline V gene data show CDR1 as SGHRS and CDR2 as YFSETQ. CDR3 coding DNA: TGCGCCAGCAGCTTTGAGAGTTATGGCTACACCTTC. Translating gives CASSFESYGYTF.

The V call is TRBV7-2, the J call TRBJ2-7; D possibly corresponds to TRBD2 (6 bases). V dropped 3 bases and J dropped 2 bases, with 11 bases sitting between them. The CDR3 extends over 14 amino acids. Germline V CDR1 and CDR2: SGHTA, FQGNSA. Here the CDR3 reads CASSFMRGAYEQYF. CDR3 nucleotide sequence: TGTGCCAGCAGCTTTATGCGGGGTGCCTACGAGCAGTACTTC.

J is TRBJ2-2 and V is TRBV5-6; 9 nucleotides match TRBD1. Germline V gives CDR1 SGHDT, CDR2 YYEEEE. This CDR3 comprises 14 residues. V was clipped by 4 bases and J by 7 bases; unmatched bases: 5. CDR3 sequence: CASSPGQGHGELFF. In DNA form, the CDR3 reads TGTGCCAGCAGCCCGGGACAGGGCCACGGGGAGCTGTTTTTT.

The rearrangement links TRBV5-6 to TRBJ1-4; the match to TRBD1 covers 10 bases. Germline CDR1 reads SGHDT; CDR2 reads YYEEEE. CDR3 length: 16 residues. The J segment lost 11 bases and the V segment lost 3 bases, leaving 13 bases of the junction unmatched. The CDR3 region has the DNA TGTGCCAGCAGCTGGGGACAGGGGAAAGCGGAAGGGAAACTGTTTTTT. This encodes CASSWGQGKAEGKLFF. Combining the CDR3 with reference TRBV5-6 and TRBJ1-4 gives the whole variable domain DAGVTQSPTHLIKTRGQQVTLRCSPKSGHDTVSWYQQALGQGPQFIFQYYEEEERQRGNFPDRFSGHQFPNYSSELNVNALLLGDSALYLCASSWGQGKAEGKLFFGSGTQLSVL.

This chain joins TRBV5-4 and TRBJ1-1; tentative D call: TRBD1 (5 bases). V dropped 4 bases and J dropped 6 bases, with 13 bases sitting between them. Germline V CDR1 and CDR2: SGHNT, YYREEE (reference sequence). This CDR3 is built from 13 residues. CDR3: CASSPRRDAEAFF. The CDR3, as DNA: TGTGCCAGCAGCCCTAGGAGGGACGCTGAAGCTTTCTTT.

In this sample, this clone turned up a few times. The chain employs TRBV7-2 and TRBJ2-5, with D possibly matching TRBD2 (9 bases). The V end lost 8 bases, the J end lost 3 bases, and 19 bases lay between the germline ends. The germline CDR1 and CDR2 sequences are SGHTA and FQGNSA. This CDR3 has 15 residues. The CDR3 protein is CASGQGGGGKETQYF. CDR3 in DNA: TGTGCCAGCGGACAGGGCGGGGGGGGCAAAGAGACCCAGTACTTC.

The chain combines TRBV18 with TRBJ2-7, with a weak D call TRBD1 (5 bases). V lost 5 bases to trimming and J lost 0 bases, with 11 bases between them. The CDR3 spans 14 residues. The germline gives CDR1 KGHSH, CDR2 LQKENI. The CDR3 here is CASSATASSYEQYF. The CDR3 nucleotides read TGTGCCAGCTCAGCGACAGCGAGCTCCTACGAGCAGTACTTC.